What follows are 18 T cell receptor beta chains derived from one specimen sequenced in a study of response to subunit inactivated influenza vaccine. TCRdb reanalysed the RT-PCR reads using MiXCR and keeps one entry per CDR3 protein. The data show 860,000 or so distinct CDR3 sequences, 21% seen once. The sequences come from PBMCs from blood, collected 5 to 6 days after vaccination. The receptors come from a man between 45 and 60 years old who received an inactivated influenza vaccine.

This clonotype has only a few counts. The chain has TRBV28 and TRBJ2-7; 12 bases agree with TRBD2. The trim removed 5 bases at V and 3 bases at J, leaving 8 bases unmatched. CDR3 size: 16 residues. The germline CDR1 and CDR2 sequences are MDHEN and SYDVKM. This CDR3 reads CASSPSLAGGLYEQYF. The CDR3 coding sequence is TGTGCCAGCAGTCCCTCACTAGCGGGGGGTCTCTACGAGCAGTACTTC.

This clonotype was seen more than once but under ten times. The chain uses TRBV6-1 and TRBJ2-7; TRBD2 might be the D (5 bases). V was trimmed by 6 bases and J by 7 bases, leaving 19 bases between them. The CDR3 contains 14 residues. Germline-derived CDR1 and CDR2 are MNHNS and SASEGT. In DNA, the CDR3 is TGTGCCAGCAGGTCTCTAGCCCTAAGTGGGGAGCAGTACTTC. The encoded protein is CASRSLALSGEQYF.

This clonotype occurred a few times. The chain couples TRBV20-1 to TRBJ1-5, with 8 bases matching TRBD1. The CDR3 consists of 17 residues. With 4 bases clipped from V and 0 bases from J, the junction kept 11 bases outside the gene matches. Germline V gene lookup returns CDR1 DFQATT and CDR2 SNEGSKA (reference sequence). The chain's CDR3 is CSATDRGLGYSNQPQHF. DNA for the CDR3: TGCAGTGCTACCGACAGGGGCTTGGGTTATAGCAATCAGCCCCAGCATTTT.

This clonotype appeared a few times. This chain links TRBV20-1 with TRBJ2-1; D gene uncertain. This CDR3 spans 11 amino acids. The V and J ends lost 5 bases and 3 bases respectively, with 5 bases between them. Germline V gene data show CDR1 as DFQATT and CDR2 as SNEGSKA (reference sequence). The DNA for the CDR3 is TGCAGTGCTGGGTACTACAATGAGCAGTTCTTC. Protein sequence: CSAGYYNEQFF.

This chain uses TRBV12-3 or TRBV12-4 with TRBJ2-7, with no clear D. The CDR3 is 12 amino acids. The V gene lost 6 bases and the J gene lost 6 bases, with 12 bases spanning the gap. Here the CDR3 DNA reads TGTGCCAGCAGCCCCTCCGACTTCGAGCAGTACTTC. Its protein product is CASSPSDFEQYF.

This clonotype appeared a few times. This sequence joins TRBV4-1 and TRBJ1-2; 8 nucleotides align to TRBD1. The J segment lost 7 bases and the V segment lost 1 base, leaving 8 bases of the junction unmatched. CDR1 MGHRA and CDR2 YSYEKL come from the germline V gene. The CDR3 contains 15 residues. DNA of the CDR3: TGCGCCAGCAGCCAAGTATACAGGGGGACCGCTGGCTACACCTTC. Protein product: CASSQVYRGTAGYTF.

The genes are TRBV11-2 and TRBJ2-3; D not resolved. The CDR3 totals 15 residues. Germline V lookup: CDR1 SGHAT, CDR2 FQNNGV. V was shortened by 0 bases and J by 2 bases, with 9 bases between the two germline ends. The CDR3 bases are TGTGCCAGCAGCTTAGAAGTTTGGAACACAGATACGCAGTATTTT. As protein: CASSLEVWNTDTQYF.

This clonotype was seen only a few times. The chain has TRBV12-3 or TRBV12-4 and TRBJ2-3, with a tentative D call TRBD1 (6 bases). V was pared by 4 bases and J by 0 bases, with 11 bases between. CDR3 length equals 15 residues. This CDR3 reads CASSSGHPSTDTQYF. CDR3 coding DNA: TGTGCCAGCAGTTCGGGACATCCAAGCACAGATACGCAGTATTTT.

The chain's CDR3 is CASSAYSGSGNEQFF. The CDR3 DNA follows: TGTGCCAGCAGTGCCTACTCAGGGTCAGGCAATGAGCAGTTCTTC. The chain has TRBV25-1 and TRBJ2-1; the D gene is possibly TRBD1 (5 bases). With 4 bases removed from V and 6 bases from J, the gap between germline ends came to 16 bases. The CDR3 covers 15 residues. Germline V gene lookup returns CDR1 MGHDK and CDR2 SYGVNS.

The chain recombines TRBV12-3 or TRBV12-4 with TRBJ2-1, with TRBD2 matching 11 bases. Unmatched junction bases numbered 5, after V lost 7 bases and J lost 3 bases. CDR3 length equals 15 residues. CDR3 protein: CASTGGLADYNEQFF. CDR3 bases: TGTGCCAGCACCGGGGGACTAGCGGACTACAATGAGCAGTTCTTC.

The chain couples TRBV6-2 or TRBV6-3 to TRBJ2-1, with a weak D call TRBD1 (5 bases). CDR3 length: 12 residues. CDR1 is MNHEY and CDR2 is SVGEGT in the germline V gene. V lost 7 bases, J lost 15 bases, and 19 bases lay in between. CDR3 in amino acids: CASKPGQGRPFF. The CDR3 region has the DNA TGTGCCAGCAAACCCGGGCAGGGCAGGCCGTTCTTC.

This clonotype has only a few counts. The chain combines TRBV7-2 with TRBJ2-5; a possible D gene is TRBD2 (5 bases). V lost 1 base to trimming and J lost 1 base, with 13 bases between them. The CDR3 has 16 amino acids. Germline CDR1 and CDR2: SGHTA and FQGNSA. CDR3 protein: CASSLVGLAPQETQYF. CDR3 in DNA: TGTGCCAGCAGCTTAGTAGGGTTAGCGCCCCAAGAGACCCAGTACTTC.

This clonotype was observed a few times. The chain couples TRBV20-1 to TRBJ2-7; 12 bases fit TRBD2. The length of the CDR3 is 15 residues. Per germline, CDR1 DFQATT and CDR2 SNEGSKA (reference sequence). Losses at the gene ends were 1 base for V and 1 base for J; bases not matched to a gene: 2. CDR3 protein: CSARGLAGESYEQYF. DNA for the CDR3: TGCAGTGCTAGAGGACTAGCGGGGGAGTCCTACGAGCAGTACTTC.

Turning to this clonotype: Relative to the germline gene, one junction end is altered; a read error may explain this. The chain uses TRBV6-2 or TRBV6-3 and TRBJ2-7; 7 positions agree with TRBD2. The CDR3 totals 15 residues. Germline values: CDR1 MNHEY, CDR2 SVGEGT. The chain's CDR3 is CASRYSETSSTEQYF. CDR3 in DNA: TGTGCCAGCAGGTACTCGGAGACTAGCTCTACCGAGCAGTACTTC.

This chain connects TRBV12-3 or TRBV12-4 to TRBJ2-7; D is possibly TRBD2 (6 bases). Trimming took off 1 base at V and 2 bases at J, with 9 bases between the two ends. This CDR3 has 14 residues. The CDR3, as DNA: TGTGCCAGCAGTTTAGGGACTATGACCTACGAGCAGTACTTC. This translates into CASSLGTMTYEQYF.

This sequence joins TRBV7-3 and TRBJ2-1; D gene uncertain. Trimming removed 4 bases at V and 3 bases at J, with 19 bases between. The CDR3 is 17 residues long. From germline, CDR1 is SGHTA and CDR2 FQGTGA. The CDR3 DNA sequence: TGTGCCAGCAGCTCCTACCCGAGCGTAGAAGGCTACAATGAGCAGTTCTTC. Amino acids: CASSSYPSVEGYNEQFF.

The V call is TRBV12-3 or TRBV12-4, the J call TRBJ1-1; D unresolved. The V end lost 5 bases, the J end lost 2 bases, and 12 bases lay between the germline ends. The CDR3 length is 14 residues. Written as DNA, the CDR3 is TGTGCCAGCAGTACCATAGAGGGTAACACTGAAGCTTTCTTT. Protein sequence: CASSTIEGNTEAFF.

This clonotype has more than one count but fewer than ten. The chain is built from TRBV7-2 and TRBJ2-7; 10 bases agree with TRBD1. Germline CDR1 reads SGHTA; CDR2 reads FQGNSA. V lost 5 bases, J lost 5 bases, and 6 bases stayed unmatched. The CDR3 runs 14 residues. In DNA, the CDR3 is TGTGCCAGCAGCCCGACAGGGGGCGTGGACGAGCAGTACTTC. Translating it yields CASSPTGGVDEQYF.